This TCR beta chain was found in a study of long-term antiretroviral therapy in people with HIV. Regarding the study as a whole: Diversity increased after ART yet remained lower than in transplant donor controls. Clones that had undergone expansion before ART dominated the repertoire at all time points. The study found narrower CDR3 length ranges in HIV repertoires than in controls.

Sequencing relied on immunoSEQ assay v3.0, run at survey level. It was roughly 40,000-55,000 T-cell genomes per sample that sequencing targeted. Here immunoSEQ multiplex PCR was the method, and the copy in TCRdb shows in-frame clones only, minus some. The sample shows 25,000 to 30,000 clones, roughly 90% of them seen only once. This clone was found a few times. What it binds is not known. The CDR3 extends over 13 amino acids. From germline, CDR1 is LGHNT and CDR2 FRNRAP. The V end lost 1 base, the J end lost 15 bases, and 16 bases lay between the germline ends. The sample in question was unsorted PBMCs, obtained 1.8 years after starting antiretroviral therapy. This clonotype was obtained from a woman aged 18-29 years with HIV. The V call is TRBV12-5, the J call TRBJ2-1, with no clear D. The CDR3 bases are TGTGCTAGTGGTTTGGGACCCCTTAGGGCTCCGTTCTTC. Amino acids: CASGLGPLRAPFF. Combining the CDR3 with reference TRBV12-5 and TRBJ2-1 gives the whole variable domain DARVTQTPRHKVTEMGQEVTMRCQPILGHNTVFWYRQTMMQGLELLAYFRNRAPLDDSGMPKDRFSAEMPDATLATLKIQPSEPRDSAVYFCASGLGPLRAPFFGPGTRLTVL.